This is a list of T cell receptor beta chains from one sample in a study of cytomegalovirus exposure and HLA in healthy donors. Using immunoSEQ multiplex PCR, the repertoire was profiled, and TCRdb retains in-frame clones only, with some absent. The sample holds about 140,000 clones, 75% to 80% seen once. The sample was PBMCs. Receptor source: a man aged 18 to 35 in good health and CMV-seronegative. Each CDR3 is given with its conserved first and last residue. A D gene is named only where the DNA matches it firmly. Expanded clones get a size class; other rows say once, few or many, or leave the size out.

cdr3_nt: TGTGCCAGCAGCTTCATGAACACTGAAGCTTTCTTT
cdr3_aa: CASSFMNTEAFF
clone_size: -
d_call: -
v_call: TRBV7-9
j_call: TRBJ1-1

cdr3_nt: TGTGCCAGCAGCTTGACGGACAGGGGGTTTTACAATGAGCAGTTCTTC
cdr3_aa: CASSLTDRGFYNEQFF
clone_size: -
d_call: TRBD1
v_call: TRBV5-6
j_call: TRBJ2-1

cdr3_nt: TGTGCCAGCAGGGCTAGCGGGAGAGGAACAGATACGCAGTATTTT
cdr3_aa: CASRASGRGTDTQYF
clone_size: -
d_call: TRBD2
v_call: TRBV6-1
j_call: TRBJ2-3

cdr3_nt: TGTGCCAGTACCCCGCAGGGGGCGTTAAACGAGCAGTACTTC
cdr3_aa: CASTPQGALNEQYF
clone_size: -
d_call: TRBD1
v_call: TRBV11-2
j_call: TRBJ2-7

cdr3_nt: TGTGCCAGCAGCCTGCGGGACAGGCCCTTTGACGGGTACACCTTC
cdr3_aa: CASSLRDRPFDGYTF
clone_size: -
d_call: TRBD1
v_call: TRBV5-6
j_call: TRBJ1-2

cdr3_nt: TGTGCCAGCAGCCTCAGGGGCTCTGGGGCCAACGTCCTGACTTTC
cdr3_aa: CASSLRGSGANVLTF
clone_size: few
d_call: -
v_call: TRBV27
j_call: TRBJ2-6

cdr3_nt: TGTGCCTGGAGTGTAGGGTCGGCAGGGGTGGTTAGGACTGAAGCTTTCTTT
cdr3_aa: CAWSVGSAGVVRTEAFF
clone_size: -
d_call: -
v_call: TRBV30
j_call: TRBJ1-1

cdr3_nt: TGTGCCAGCAGTTTTCAGGGGCGATCCGGGGAGCTGTTTTTT
cdr3_aa: CASSFQGRSGELFF
clone_size: -
d_call: -
v_call: TRBV27
j_call: TRBJ2-2

cdr3_nt: TGTGCCAGCAGCGCTGAACAGGGAGAAAATTCACCCCTCCACTTT
cdr3_aa: CASSAEQGENSPLHF
clone_size: few
d_call: -
v_call: TRBV5-5
j_call: TRBJ1-6

cdr3_nt: TGTGCCAGCAGCTTTGGGTGGGCTTATTATAATTCACCCCTCCACTTT
cdr3_aa: CASSFGWAYYNSPLHF
clone_size: -
d_call: -
v_call: TRBV11-2
j_call: TRBJ1-6

cdr3_nt: TGTGCCAGCAGTTCGGGACAGGAACTCTACTACACTGAAGCTTTCTTT
cdr3_aa: CASSSGQELYYTEAFF
clone_size: -
d_call: TRBD1
v_call: TRBV6-5
j_call: TRBJ1-1

cdr3_nt: TGTGCCAGCAGCAGAACCGTACAGGGGCGATCACCCCTCCACTTT
cdr3_aa: CASSRTVQGRSPLHF
clone_size: -
d_call: TRBD1
v_call: TRBV7-9
j_call: TRBJ1-6

cdr3_nt: TGTGCCAGCAGCCTACGATTAGCTAGCTCCTACAATGAGCAGTTCTTC
cdr3_aa: CASSLRLASSYNEQFF
clone_size: -
d_call: -
v_call: TRBV7-3
j_call: TRBJ2-1

cdr3_nt: TGTGCCAGCAGCTTAGCGCGGGGAGGCCTCTACGAGCAGTACTTC
cdr3_aa: CASSLARGGLYEQYF
clone_size: -
d_call: -
v_call: TRBV7-8
j_call: TRBJ2-7

cdr3_nt: TGCGCCAGCAGCTTGGTTGACCCCAGGGATGAGCAGTTCTTC
cdr3_aa: CASSLVDPRDEQFF
clone_size: -
d_call: -
v_call: TRBV5-1
j_call: TRBJ2-1

cdr3_nt: TGTGCCAGCAGCGATCGGGGTCGCTATGGCTACACCTTC
cdr3_aa: CASSDRGRYGYTF
clone_size: -
d_call: -
v_call: TRBV7-9
j_call: TRBJ1-2

cdr3_nt: TGCAGCGTTGCTAGGACAGGGGACTATGGCTACACCTTC
cdr3_aa: CSVARTGDYGYTF
clone_size: -
d_call: TRBD1
v_call: TRBV29-1
j_call: TRBJ1-2

cdr3_nt: TGTGCCAGCAGCCGGGACAGGGGAGTCTACGAGCAGTTCTTC
cdr3_aa: CASSRDRGVYEQFF
clone_size: -
d_call: TRBD1
v_call: TRBV6-1
j_call: TRBJ2-1

cdr3_nt: TGTGCCAGCAGCTTAGCGTTCGGGGAGATCTATGGCTACACCTTC
cdr3_aa: CASSLAFGEIYGYTF
clone_size: few
d_call: -
v_call: TRBV7-9
j_call: TRBJ1-2

cdr3_nt: TGTGCCAGCAGTTACTCGGCTAGGGGGATTCAAGAGACCCAGTACTTC
cdr3_aa: CASSYSARGIQETQYF
clone_size: -
d_call: -
v_call: TRBV6-5
j_call: TRBJ2-5

cdr3_nt: TGCGCCAGCAGCCATAAACCGGACACCGGTTTCAACACCGGGGAGCTGTTTTTT
cdr3_aa: CASSHKPDTGFNTGELFF
clone_size: -
d_call: -
v_call: TRBV4-1
j_call: TRBJ2-2